The 28 T cell receptor beta chains reported below all come from one sample, sequenced in a study of shared clonotypes between healthy human individuals. Clones were read by immunoSEQ multiplex PCR, and TCRdb kept only the in-frame ones, dropping some. The repertoire holds 550,000 to 800,000 clones, 74% seen once, with roughly 1.7% in the top ten. The specimen sequenced was memory CD4+ T cells sorted from blood. Subset of the sample: CD45RA-negative fraction. The source is a woman aged 25 to 39 in good health.

This clone was recorded once. The rearrangement uses TRBV4-1 and TRBJ2-1, with TRBD2 matching over 12 bases. Trimming cost V 3 bases and J 10 bases; bases outside gene matches: 13. This CDR3 spans 17 amino acids. CDR1 and CDR2 (germline): MGHRA, YSYEKL. The CDR3 is CASSQASGGLAGPEQFF. CDR3 sequence (DNA): TGCGCCAGCAGCCAGGCTAGTGGAGGACTAGCGGGACCCGAGCAGTTCTTC.

The CDR3 region is CASSFSGLEVDEQYF. The CDR3 DNA sequence: TGTGCCAGCAGCTTTTCGGGACTAGAAGTTGACGAGCAGTACTTC. The V and J genes are TRBV7-9 and TRBJ2-7; 8 nucleotides line up with TRBD2. Germline-derived CDR1 and CDR2 are SEHNR and FQNEAQ (reference sequence). With 3 bases clipped from V and 5 bases from J, the junction kept 9 bases outside the gene matches. This CDR3 is 15 amino acids long.

Ten or more counts support this clone. CDR3 sequence (DNA): TGTGCCAGCAGCTTGGGGGTGTTCGGCGGAGATCAGCCCCAGCATTTT. The encoded protein is CASSLGVFGGDQPQHF. This chain joins TRBV5-6 and TRBJ1-5; D unresolved. Germline CDR1 SGHDT, CDR2 YYEEEE. V lost 0 bases to trimming and J lost 5 bases, with 15 bases between them. This CDR3 region has 16 residues. Full variable domain (outside the CDR3, taken from reference TRBV5-6 and TRBJ1-5): DAGVTQSPTHLIKTRGQQVTLRCSPKSGHDTVSWYQQALGQGPQFIFQYYEEEERQRGNFPDRFSGHQFPNYSSELNVNALLLGDSALYLCASSLGVFGGDQPQHFGDGTRLSIL.

This clone has just a few counts. V gene TRBV21-1 combines with J gene TRBJ1-1. TRBV21-1 is a recognized pseudogene. The CDR3 covers 16 residues. The CDR3 nucleotides are TGTGCCAGCAGCAAGGCGGGGGTTATTCTGAACACTGAAGCTTTCTTT. It is translated as CASSKAGVILNTEAFF.

The gene calls are TRBV2 and TRBJ1-3; unclear D gene. The CDR3 loop spans 11 amino acids. Germline loops: CDR1 SNHLY, CDR2 FYNNEI. The V gene lost 7 bases and the J gene lost 6 bases, with 7 bases spanning the gap. The CDR3 protein is CASMFENTIYF. CDR3 coding DNA: TGTGCCAGCATGTTTGAAAACACCATATATTTT.

Note on this clone: The identical CDR3 is also encoded by other nucleotide sequences in the sample. The V gene is TRBV19, the J gene TRBJ2-5, with 8 bases fitting TRBD2. Looked up from germline, CDR1 is LNHDA and CDR2 is SQIVND (reference sequence). The CDR3 sequence is 14 residues long. V lost 4 bases and J lost 3; bases outside the gene matches: 4. CDR3 coding DNA: TGTGCCAGTAGTAGAGGAGCGGGAGAAGAGACCCAGTACTTC. It specifies CASSRGAGEETQYF.

For this clone: Other DNA sequences in the sample encode the same CDR3. The chain employs TRBV27 and TRBJ2-5, with 15 nucleotides matching TRBD2. The CDR3 consists of 19 residues. The junction had 13 bases not matched to a gene; V was cut back by 3 bases and J by 5 bases. Per the germline V gene, CDR1 is MNHEY and CDR2 is SMNVEV (reference sequence). The CDR3 DNA follows: TGTGCCAGCAGTTTGCGGGGACTAGCGGGAGGACCTTCTGGGGAGACCCAGTACTTC. It encodes CASSLRGLAGGPSGETQYF.

Comment on this clone: The identical CDR3 is also encoded by other nucleotide sequences in the sample. This chain uses TRBV28 with TRBJ1-5; no clear D. CDR1 MDHEN and CDR2 SYDVKM come from the germline V gene. This CDR3 has 14 amino acids. Trimming took off 0 bases at V and 1 base at J, with 4 bases between the two ends. The CDR3 nucleotides are TGTGCCAGCAGTTTATGGGACAGCAATCAGCCCCAGCATTTT. Translated: CASSLWDSNQPQHF.

V and J are TRBV6-6 and TRBJ2-1; the match to TRBD2 covers 7 bases. Germline CDR1 reads MNHNY; CDR2 reads SVGAGI (reference sequence). The CDR3 has 15 residues. The trim removed 7 bases at V and 1 base at J, leaving 7 bases unmatched. CDR3 region: CASNPGGSSYNEQFF. The CDR3 coding sequence is TGTGCCAGCAATCCGGGAGGCTCGTCCTACAATGAGCAGTTCTTC.

CDR3 region: CASSPVSSTDTQYF. The CDR3 DNA reads TGTGCCAGCAGCCCAGTTTCGAGCACAGATACGCAGTATTTT. V gene TRBV5-4 combines with J gene TRBJ2-3; D gene ambiguous. The CDR3 is 14 amino acids. Germline V gene sequence: CDR1 SGHNT, CDR2 YYREEE (reference sequence). Trimming stripped 4 bases from V and 0 bases from J, with 9 bases between.

This clone was picked up one time. The J gene is TRBJ2-1, the V gene TRBV28; no definite D call. The CDR3 contains 15 residues. V lost 1 base, J lost 0 bases, and 7 bases lay in between. The V gene's germline CDR1 is MDHEN and CDR2 SYDVKM. The CDR3 nucleotides read TGTGCCAGCAGTTTATACAGCAGCTCCTACAATGAGCAGTTCTTC. It codes for CASSLYSSSYNEQFF.

This rearrangement joins TRBV7-9 to TRBJ2-2; D assignment may be TRBD1 or TRBD2 (5 bases each). The CDR3 runs 13 residues. Germline V lookup: CDR1 SEHNR, CDR2 FQNEAQ (reference sequence). The V gene lost 6 bases and the J gene lost 8 bases, with 13 bases spanning the gap. DNA of the CDR3: TGTGCCAGCAGGAGGGGTACGGAGGGGGAGCTGTTTTTT. It translates to CASRRGTEGELFF. The variable domain in full, with the rest retrieved from reference TRBV7-9 and TRBJ2-2, is DTGVSQNPRHKITKRGQNVTFRCDPISEHNRLYWYRQTLGQGPEFLTYFQNEAQLEKSRLLSDRFSAERPKGSFSTLEIQRTEQGDSAMYLCASRRGTEGELFFGEGSRLTVL.

The chain uses TRBV5-4 and TRBJ2-6; the D call may be TRBD1 or TRBD2 (5 bases each). Germline values: CDR1 SGHNT, CDR2 YYREEE (reference sequence). V was cut by 2 bases and J by 0 bases, with 9 bases left in between. The CDR3 spans 16 residues. CDR3 sequence reads: CASSLDGGSGANVLTF. CDR3 coding DNA: TGTGCCAGCAGCTTAGATGGGGGCTCTGGGGCCAACGTCCTGACTTTC.

This clone showed up just a few times. The chain couples TRBV19 to TRBJ2-1; 11 bases are a match to TRBD2. The V gene's germline CDR1 is LNHDA and CDR2 SQIVND (reference sequence). The V gene end was trimmed by 10 bases and the J gene end by 7 bases; junction bases not matched to a gene: 15. The CDR3 runs 16 residues. This chain's CDR3 is CATGGLLAGGGNEQFF. The CDR3 DNA reads as TGTGCCACCGGTGGGTTGCTAGCGGGAGGAGGAAATGAGCAGTTCTTC.

The chain carries TRBV2 and TRBJ2-2; D uncertain. This CDR3 region has 16 residues. The V and J ends lost 7 bases and 2 bases respectively, with 17 bases between them. Germline lookup yields CDR1 SNHLY and CDR2 FYNNEI. The CDR3 nucleotides are TGTGCCAGCATCGCCCGACACTCACTTAACACCGGGGAGCTGTTTTTT. It specifies CASIARHSLNTGELFF. The full variable domain, with the rest looked up from reference TRBV2 and TRBJ2-2, is EPEVTQTPSHQVTQMGQEVILRCVPISNHLYFYWYRQILGQKVEFLVSFYNNEISEKSEIFDDQFSVERPDGSNFTLKIRSTKLEDSAMYFCASIARHSLNTGELFFGEGSRLTVL.

This clone was detected only once. V usage is TRBV2 and J usage is TRBJ1-1; D possibly corresponds to TRBD1 (5 bases). Germline V CDR1 and CDR2: SNHLY, FYNNEI. Trimming cost V 4 bases and J 0 bases, with 12 bases left between them. This CDR3 is 15 amino acids long. CDR3 sequence reads: CASSAGRLMNTEAFF. CDR3 in DNA: TGTGCCAGCAGTGCGGGGCGCCTAATGAACACTGAAGCTTTCTTT.

The V gene is TRBV5-4, the J gene TRBJ2-2, with 8 bases fitting TRBD1. Per germline, CDR1 SGHNT and CDR2 YYREEE (reference sequence). The CDR3 covers 15 residues. The junction had 5 bases not matched to a gene; V was cut back by 3 bases and J by 4 bases. The CDR3 region has the DNA TGTGCCAGCAGCTACCGACAGGGGCGCACCGGGGAGCTGTTTTTT. Amino acid sequence: CASSYRQGRTGELFF.

The chain is built from TRBV7-3 and TRBJ2-7; D remains ambiguous. This CDR3 region has 16 residues. Trimming stripped 5 bases from V and 2 bases from J, with 19 bases between. Germline-derived CDR1 and CDR2 are SGHTA and FQGTGA. The CDR3 DNA reads TGTGCCAGCAGCCCCGGACGGGTAGATGGCGCCTACGAGCAGTACTTC. Amino acids: CASSPGRVDGAYEQYF.

The chain links TRBV7-9 to TRBJ2-1; unclear D gene. V was cut by 6 bases and J by 8 bases, with 11 bases left in between. The CDR3 is made up of 12 amino acids. The germline gives CDR1 SEHNR, CDR2 FQNEAQ (reference sequence). DNA of the CDR3: TGTGCCAGCAGGGCTAGTGGGTATGAGCAGTTCTTC. As protein: CASRASGYEQFF.

With regard to this clone: An end of the junction differs from the germline gene, which may be a read error. V gene TRBV11-2 combines with J gene TRBJ2-1; TRBD2 aligns across 11 bases. Looked up from germline, CDR1 is SGHAT and CDR2 is FQNNGV. The CDR3 is 15 amino acids. The CDR3 DNA reads TGTGCCAGCAGGTTAGCGGGAGGGTCCTACAATGAGCAGTTCTTC. As protein: CASRLAGGSYNEQFF.

The V gene is TRBV6-6, the J gene TRBJ2-7, with a tentative D call TRBD1 (5 bases). CDR3 size: 14 residues. Germline V gene data show CDR1 as MNHNY and CDR2 as SVGAGI (reference sequence). V lost 0 bases, J lost 7 bases, and 13 bases lay in between. The CDR3 here is CASSYSGRVYEQYF. For the CDR3, the DNA is TGTGCCAGCAGTTACTCGGGCAGGGTCTATGAGCAGTACTTC.

V usage is TRBV5-1 and J usage is TRBJ1-1; no clear D gene. CDR1 is SGHRS, CDR2 YFSETQ, per germline. V lost 5 bases, J lost 1 base, and 9 bases lay in between. The CDR3 sequence is 13 residues long. The CDR3 nucleotides read TGCGCCAGCAGACCTGGAGGGAACACTGAAGCTTTCTTT. Its protein product is CASRPGGNTEAFF.

Comments on this clone: A much more abundant neighbour one base away suggests this may be a read error. This chain joins TRBV5-5 and TRBJ2-3, with D unresolved. Trimming cost V 1 base and J 4 bases, with 4 bases left between them. Germline assignment: CDR1 SGHKS and CDR2 YYEKEE (reference sequence). The CDR3 has 12 residues. This chain's CDR3 is CASSLTADTQYF. CDR3 DNA: TGTGCCAGCAGCTTGACAGCAGATACGCAGTATTTT.

This clone was found once. The chain recombines TRBV4-1 with TRBJ2-1; no clear D. Germline V gene data show CDR1 as MGHRA and CDR2 as YSYEKL. V lost 2 bases and J 7 bases, leaving 6 bases between the germline ends. This CDR3 comprises 12 residues. CDR3 amino acids: CASSQIRNEQFF. The CDR3 DNA follows: TGCGCCAGCAGCCAAATACGGAATGAGCAGTTCTTC.

The chain recombines TRBV27 with TRBJ2-6; D gene unclear. The ends were cut back, 6 bases at V and 0 bases at J, with 6 bases in the middle. The CDR3 contains 14 residues. The germline gives CDR1 MNHEY, CDR2 SMNVEV (reference sequence). The CDR3 region is CASSMSSGANVLTF. The CDR3 region has the DNA TGTGCCAGCAGCATGAGCTCTGGGGCCAACGTCCTGACTTTC.

J is TRBJ1-2 and V is TRBV19, with 8 bases that match TRBD1. Looked up from germline, CDR1 is LNHDA and CDR2 is SQIVND (reference sequence). The CDR3 is 14 residues long. J was trimmed by 5 bases and V by 6 bases; bases with no gene match: 8. The CDR3 reads CASSLQGAAYGYTF. In nucleotides, the CDR3 is TGTGCCAGTAGCCTTCAGGGGGCTGCATATGGCTACACCTTC.

The chain employs TRBV7-8 and TRBJ2-7; 7 bases align to TRBD1. This CDR3 has 14 amino acids. Per germline, CDR1 SGHVS and CDR2 FQNEAQ. V gave up 3 bases and J gave up 2 bases; unmatched junction bases: 4. The CDR3 sequence is CASSFRTGTYEQYF. The CDR3 region has the DNA TGTGCCAGCAGCTTCCGGACAGGAACCTACGAGCAGTACTTC.

This sequence joins TRBV28 and TRBJ1-2; D remains ambiguous. The ends were cut back, 6 bases at V and 4 bases at J, with 21 bases in the middle. The CDR3 runs 16 residues. CDR1 is MDHEN and CDR2 is SYDVKM in the germline V gene. CDR3 sequence: CASSADGLGRGYGYTF. The CDR3 coding sequence is TGTGCCAGCAGCGCCGACGGACTTGGTCGAGGCTATGGCTACACCTTC.